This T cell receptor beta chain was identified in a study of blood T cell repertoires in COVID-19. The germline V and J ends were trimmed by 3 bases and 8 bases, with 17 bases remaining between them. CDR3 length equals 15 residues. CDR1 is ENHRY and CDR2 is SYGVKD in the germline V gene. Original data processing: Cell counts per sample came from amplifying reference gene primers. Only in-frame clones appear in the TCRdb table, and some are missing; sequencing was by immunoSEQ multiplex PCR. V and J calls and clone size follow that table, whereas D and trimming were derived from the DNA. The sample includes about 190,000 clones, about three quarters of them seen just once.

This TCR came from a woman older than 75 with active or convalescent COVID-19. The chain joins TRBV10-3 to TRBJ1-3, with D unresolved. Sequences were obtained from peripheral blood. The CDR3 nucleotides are TGTGCCATCAGTGATGTCGAGGGTCCTGATGACACCATATATTTT. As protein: CAISDVEGPDDTIYF.